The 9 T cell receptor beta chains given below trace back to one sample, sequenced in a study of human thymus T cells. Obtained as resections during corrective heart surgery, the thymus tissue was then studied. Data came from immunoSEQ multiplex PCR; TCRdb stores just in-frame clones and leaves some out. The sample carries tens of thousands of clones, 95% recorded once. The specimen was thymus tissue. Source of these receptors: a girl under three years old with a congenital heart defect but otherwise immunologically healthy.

As DNA, the CDR3 is TGTGCCAGTAGTGTCTTGACAGGAGCATTGAACACTGAAGCTTTCTTT. Amino acids: CASSVLTGALNTEAFF. The rearrangement joins TRBV19 to TRBJ1-1; D may be TRBD1 (6 bases). Germline assignment: CDR1 LNHDA and CDR2 SQIVND (reference sequence). V lost 5 bases and J lost 0, with 16 bases in between. The CDR3 length is 16 residues.

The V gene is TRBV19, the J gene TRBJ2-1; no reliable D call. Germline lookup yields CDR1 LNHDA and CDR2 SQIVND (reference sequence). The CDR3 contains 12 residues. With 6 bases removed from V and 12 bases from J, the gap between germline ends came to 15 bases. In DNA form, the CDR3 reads TGTGCCAGTAGCCCCCCCCGTGGCGCGCAGTTCTTC. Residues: CASSPPRGAQFF. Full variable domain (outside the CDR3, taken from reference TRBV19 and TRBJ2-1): DGGITQSPKYLFRKEGQNVTLSCEQNLNHDAMYWYRQDPGQGLRLIYYSQIVNDFQKGDIAEGYSVSREKKESFPLTVTSAQKNPTAFYLCASSPPRGAQFFGPGTRLTVL.

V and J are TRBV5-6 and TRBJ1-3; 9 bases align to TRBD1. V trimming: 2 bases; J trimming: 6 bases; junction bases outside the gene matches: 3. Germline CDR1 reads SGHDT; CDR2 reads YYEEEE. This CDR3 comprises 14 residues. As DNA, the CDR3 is TGTGCCAGCAGCTTTTGGACAGGGGTAAACACCATATATTTT. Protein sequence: CASSFWTGVNTIYF.

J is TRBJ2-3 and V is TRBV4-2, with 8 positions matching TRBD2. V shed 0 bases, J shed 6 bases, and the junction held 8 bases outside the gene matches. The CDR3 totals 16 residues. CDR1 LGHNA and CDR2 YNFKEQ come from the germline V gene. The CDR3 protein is CASSQDVLAVRDTQYF. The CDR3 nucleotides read TGTGCCAGCAGCCAAGACGTACTAGCGGTCCGGGATACGCAGTATTTT.

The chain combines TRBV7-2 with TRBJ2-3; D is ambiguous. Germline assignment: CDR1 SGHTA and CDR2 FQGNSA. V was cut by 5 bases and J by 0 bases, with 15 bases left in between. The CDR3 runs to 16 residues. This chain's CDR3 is CASSPAGPASTDTQYF. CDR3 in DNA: TGTGCCAGCAGCCCAGCCGGGCCAGCTAGCACAGATACGCAGTATTTT.

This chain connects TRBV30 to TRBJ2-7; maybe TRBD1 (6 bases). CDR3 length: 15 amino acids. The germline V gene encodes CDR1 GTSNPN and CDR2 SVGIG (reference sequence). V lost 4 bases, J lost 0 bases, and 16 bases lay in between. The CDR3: CAWIGIGGISYEQYF. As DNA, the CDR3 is TGTGCCTGGATCGGAATAGGGGGTATCTCCTACGAGCAGTACTTC.

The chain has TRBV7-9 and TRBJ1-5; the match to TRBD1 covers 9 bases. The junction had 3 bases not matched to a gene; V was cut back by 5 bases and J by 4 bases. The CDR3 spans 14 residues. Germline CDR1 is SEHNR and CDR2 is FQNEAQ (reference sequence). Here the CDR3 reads CASSPGTGNQPQHF. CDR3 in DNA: TGTGCCAGCAGCCCCGGGACAGGGAATCAGCCCCAGCATTTT.

CDR3 region: CASSELGTGRNEQFF. As DNA, the CDR3 is TGTGCCAGCAGCGAGCTTGGGACAGGGCGCAATGAGCAGTTCTTC. The chain recombines TRBV7-3 with TRBJ2-1; 9 bases are a match to TRBD1. The V gene's germline CDR1 is SGHTA and CDR2 FQGTGA. The CDR3 has 15 residues. V was clipped by 5 bases and J by 6 bases; unmatched bases: 8.

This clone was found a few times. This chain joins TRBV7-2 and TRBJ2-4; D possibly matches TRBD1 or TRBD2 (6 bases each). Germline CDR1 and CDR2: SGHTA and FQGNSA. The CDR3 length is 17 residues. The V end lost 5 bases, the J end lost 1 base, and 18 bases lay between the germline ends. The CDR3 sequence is CASSGGEGGLAKNIQYF. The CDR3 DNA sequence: TGTGCCAGCAGCGGGGGCGAGGGGGGCTTGGCCAAAAACATTCAGTACTTC.